Detailed here is one T cell receptor beta chain. The CDR3 spans 14 residues. V dropped 0 bases and J dropped 4 bases, with 10 bases sitting between them. Looked up from germline, CDR1 is SGDLS and CDR2 is YYNGEE. The data were taken from a study of blood T cells in healthy people across ages. A sample-barcoded 5' primer and a J-beta primer mix were used in a second PCR of about 7 to 12 cycles. A single record per CDR3 protein comes from TCRdb applying MiXCR to the 5' RACE reads. The data contain hundreds of thousands of distinct CDR3 sequences, about half of them singletons. The sequenced material came from blood. This TCR came from a woman aged 60 to 75 in good health. The chain uses TRBV9 and TRBJ2-5; either TRBD1 or TRBD2 may fit D (5 bases each). CDR3 bases: TGTGCCAGCAGCGTAGCAGGTGGGGGAGAGACCCAGTACTTC. It specifies CASSVAGGGETQYF.